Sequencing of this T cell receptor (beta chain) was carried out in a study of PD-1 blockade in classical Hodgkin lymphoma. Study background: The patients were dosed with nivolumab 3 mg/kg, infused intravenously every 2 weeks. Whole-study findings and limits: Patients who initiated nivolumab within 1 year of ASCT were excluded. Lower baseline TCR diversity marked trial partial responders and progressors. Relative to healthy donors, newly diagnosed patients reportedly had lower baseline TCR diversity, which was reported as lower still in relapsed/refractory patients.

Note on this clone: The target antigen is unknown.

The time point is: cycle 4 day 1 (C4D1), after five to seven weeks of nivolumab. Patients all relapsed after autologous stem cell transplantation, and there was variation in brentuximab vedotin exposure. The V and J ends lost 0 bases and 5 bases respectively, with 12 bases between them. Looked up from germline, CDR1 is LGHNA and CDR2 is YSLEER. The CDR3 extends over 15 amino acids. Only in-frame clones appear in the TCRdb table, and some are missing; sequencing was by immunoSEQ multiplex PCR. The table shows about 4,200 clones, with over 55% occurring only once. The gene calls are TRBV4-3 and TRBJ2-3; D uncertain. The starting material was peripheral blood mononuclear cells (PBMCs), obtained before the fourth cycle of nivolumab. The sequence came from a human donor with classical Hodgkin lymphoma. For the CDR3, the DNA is TGCGCCAGCAGCCAAGACGGTCGGCTTCAAGATACGCAGTATTTT. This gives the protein CASSQDGRLQDTQYF.